The T cell receptor beta chain described here comes from a study of a mutant IDH1 vaccine in newly diagnosed glioma (dated by TCRdb to about 2021). Concerning the study at large: Vaccination began 4-6 weeks after radiotherapy alone, or alongside temozolomide cycles in the chemotherapy-containing groups. Longitudinal TCRB deep sequencing was done for some 25 treated patients, wherever samples were available for exploratory analyses. Before enrollment, patients had received standard therapy of radiotherapy alone, temozolomide alone, or radiochemotherapy with temozolomide; most received the combination. Of the 32 patients who were treated, approximately 62% were male and 37.5% were female, and the mean age was around 40 years. The week-35 safety follow-up took place at visit V12, and the week-47 end of study took place at visit V13. Six visits were used for peripheral blood collection: V03 (baseline), V05, V07, V10, V12 and V13. General findings and caveats noted by the study authors: The authors noted that analyses of patient blood samples could not be reproduced because of sample limitations. Across multiple MHC alleles, vaccine-induced immune responses were seen in more than 80% of patients. Selection of PBMC samples for TCRB deep sequencing was based on availability. No apparent relationship was observed between pseudoprogression and alterations in the top peripheral T cell clonotypes detected by TCRB sequencing.

The library was generated by the immunoSEQ multiplex PCR assay. The hsTCRB Kit was used according to the manufacturer's protocol to amplify rearranged TCR beta chain sequences. An Illumina MiSeq was used to sequence the TCRB libraries. The authors processed their data as follows. The kit vendor's proprietary platform handled demultiplexing, trimming and gene mapping. Sourced from immuneACCESS, this table was stored by TCRdb with only in-frame sequences that have V and J called. A share of the clones is absent; for the studies checked, an unresolved V gene accounts for under half, and the remainder has no known explanation. The V and J calls and clone size are taken from that table; D and trimming were inferred from the DNA. This sample holds some 54,000 clones; roughly 80% were observed only once. The ten biggest clones cover under 5% of the sample. Turning to this clone: Its cognate antigen has yet to be identified. Qualities for individual bases were not recorded, and no much larger clone is one base off.

Relative to germline, V is 1 base shorter and J is 4 bases shorter, with 14 bases between their ends. The CDR3 goes from the cysteine to the phenylalanine over 15 residues. The CDR3 DNA has 45 bases and is translated from base 1. The germline V gene yields SGDLS for CDR1 and YYNGEE for CDR2. Taken with the paper, the label for time point translates to: week 35, safety follow-up. Each vaccine dose was 300 ug of a 20-mer mutant IDH1 peptide in Montanide, given subcutaneously with topical imiquimod. Patients were given eight vaccinations, in weeks 1, 3, 5, 7, 11, 15, 19 and 23, which matched visits V03 through V10. Donors had newly diagnosed WHO grade 3 or 4 IDH1-mutant astrocytomas with loss of nuclear ATRX. The samples were drawn from NOA16, a multicentre, single-arm, open-label phase I trial in Germany that tested a mutant IDH1 peptide vaccine in humans for the first time. Genomic DNA for TCRB sequencing was extracted from EDTA blood using the DNeasy Blood and Tissue Kit.

This specimen was PBMCs, taken from a glioma patient whose treatment included an IDH1 peptide vaccine. The TCR comes from a woman between 18 and 30 years old with glioma. The receptor chain draws on TRBV9 and TRBJ2-5; tentative D gene TRBD2, with 5 bases matching. The sequenced DNA: TGTGCCAGCAGCGTATTATGGGAGTCAGGAGAGACCCAGTACTTC. This is translated as CASSVLWESGETQYF.